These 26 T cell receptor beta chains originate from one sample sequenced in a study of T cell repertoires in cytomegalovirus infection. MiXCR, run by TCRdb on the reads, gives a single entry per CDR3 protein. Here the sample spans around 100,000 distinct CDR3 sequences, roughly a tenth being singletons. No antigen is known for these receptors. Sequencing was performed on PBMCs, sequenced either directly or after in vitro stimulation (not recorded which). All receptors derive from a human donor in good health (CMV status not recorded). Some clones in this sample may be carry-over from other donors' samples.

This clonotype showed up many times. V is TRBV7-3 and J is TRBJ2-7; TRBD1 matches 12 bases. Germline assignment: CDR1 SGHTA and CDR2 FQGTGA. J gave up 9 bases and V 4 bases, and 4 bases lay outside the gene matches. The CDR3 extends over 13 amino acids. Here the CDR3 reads CASSYRDRGPQYF. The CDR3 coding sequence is TGTGCCAGCAGCTACCGGGACAGGGGGCCGCAGTACTTC. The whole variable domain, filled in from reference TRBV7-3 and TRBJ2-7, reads GAGVSQTPSNKVTEKGKYVELRCDPISGHTALYWYRQSLGQGPEFLIYFQGTGAADDSGLPNDRFFAVRPEGSVSTLKIQRTERGDSAVYLCASSYRDRGPQYFGPGTRLTVT.

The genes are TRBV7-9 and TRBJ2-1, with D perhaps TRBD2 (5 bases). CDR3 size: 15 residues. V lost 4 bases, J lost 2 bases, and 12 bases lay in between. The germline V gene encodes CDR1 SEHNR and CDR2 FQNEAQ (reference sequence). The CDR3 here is CASSSEGSAYNEQFF. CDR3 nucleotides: TGTGCCAGCAGCTCCGAGGGTAGCGCCTACAATGAGCAGTTCTTC.

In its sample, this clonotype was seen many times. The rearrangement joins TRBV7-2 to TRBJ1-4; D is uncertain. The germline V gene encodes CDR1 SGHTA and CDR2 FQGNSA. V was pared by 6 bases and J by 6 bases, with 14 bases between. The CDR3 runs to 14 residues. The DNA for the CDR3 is TGTGCCAGCAGTTTCCCCGAGGGTCATGAAAAACTGTTTTTT. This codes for CASSFPEGHEKLFF.

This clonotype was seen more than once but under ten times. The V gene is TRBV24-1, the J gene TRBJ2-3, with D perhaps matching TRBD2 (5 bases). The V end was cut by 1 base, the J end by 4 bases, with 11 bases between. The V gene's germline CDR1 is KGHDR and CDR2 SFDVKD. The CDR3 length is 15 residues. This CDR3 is CATSDFGGGPDTQYF. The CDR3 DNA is TGTGCCACCAGTGATTTTGGAGGAGGTCCAGATACGCAGTATTTT.

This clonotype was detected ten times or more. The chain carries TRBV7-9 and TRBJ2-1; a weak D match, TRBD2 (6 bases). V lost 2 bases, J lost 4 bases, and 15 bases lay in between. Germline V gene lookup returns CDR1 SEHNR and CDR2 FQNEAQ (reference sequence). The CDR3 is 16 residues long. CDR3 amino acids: CASSLPTRDGYNEQFF. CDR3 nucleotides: TGTGCCAGCAGCTTACCGACTAGAGATGGTTACAATGAGCAGTTCTTC.

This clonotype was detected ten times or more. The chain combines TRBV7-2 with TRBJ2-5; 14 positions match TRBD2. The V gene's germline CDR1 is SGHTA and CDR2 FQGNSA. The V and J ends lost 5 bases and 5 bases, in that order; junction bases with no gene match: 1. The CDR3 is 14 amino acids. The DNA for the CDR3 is TGTGCCAGCAGCCGACTAGCGGGAGGGGAGACCCAGTACTTC. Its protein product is CASSRLAGGETQYF.

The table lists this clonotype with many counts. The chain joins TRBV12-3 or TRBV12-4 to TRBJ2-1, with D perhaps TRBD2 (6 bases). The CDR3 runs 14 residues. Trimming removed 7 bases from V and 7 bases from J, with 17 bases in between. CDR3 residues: CASTLGLLGNEQFF. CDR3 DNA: TGTGCCAGCACCCTGGGACTCTTGGGGAATGAGCAGTTCTTC.

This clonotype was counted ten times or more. The CDR3 sequence is CASSQYATNEKLFF. CDR3 DNA: TGTGCCAGCAGCCAATATGCAACTAATGAAAAACTGTTTTTT. J is TRBJ1-4 and V is TRBV4-2; D gene uncertain. Trimming shortened V by 2 bases and J by 0 bases, and 4 bases separated the two germline ends. The CDR3 is made up of 14 amino acids. The V gene's germline CDR1 is LGHNA and CDR2 YNFKEQ.

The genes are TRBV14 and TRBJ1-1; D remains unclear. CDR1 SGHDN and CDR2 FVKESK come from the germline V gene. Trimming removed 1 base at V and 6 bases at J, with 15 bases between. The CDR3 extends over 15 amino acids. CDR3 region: CASSQVGSPRPEAFF. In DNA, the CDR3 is TGTGCCAGCAGCCAAGTCGGTAGTCCAAGGCCTGAAGCTTTCTTT. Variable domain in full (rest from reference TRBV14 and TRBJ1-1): EAGVTQFPSHSVIEKGQTVTLRCDPISGHDNLYWYRRVMGKEIKFLLHFVKESKQDESGMPNNRFLAERTGGTYSTLKVQPAELEDSGVYFCASSQVGSPRPEAFFGQGTRLTVV.

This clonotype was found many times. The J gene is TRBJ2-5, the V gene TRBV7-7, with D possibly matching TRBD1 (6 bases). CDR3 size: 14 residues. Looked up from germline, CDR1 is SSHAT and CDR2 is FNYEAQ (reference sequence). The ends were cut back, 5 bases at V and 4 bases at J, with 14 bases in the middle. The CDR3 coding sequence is TGTGCCAGCAGCCCCCAGGGGTTCGCAGAGACCCAGTACTTC. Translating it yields CASSPQGFAETQYF.

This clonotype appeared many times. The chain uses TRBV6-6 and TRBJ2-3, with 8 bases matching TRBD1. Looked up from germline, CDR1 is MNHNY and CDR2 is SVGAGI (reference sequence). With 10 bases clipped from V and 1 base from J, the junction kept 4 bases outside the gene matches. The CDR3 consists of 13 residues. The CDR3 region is CATKDRGTDTQYF. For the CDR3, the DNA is TGTGCCACAAAGGACAGGGGCACAGATACGCAGTATTTT.

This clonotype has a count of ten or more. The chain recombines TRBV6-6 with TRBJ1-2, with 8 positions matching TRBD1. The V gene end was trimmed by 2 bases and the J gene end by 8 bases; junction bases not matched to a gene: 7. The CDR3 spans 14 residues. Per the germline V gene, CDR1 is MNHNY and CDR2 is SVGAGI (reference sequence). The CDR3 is CASSYGQGVGGYTF. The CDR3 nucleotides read TGTGCCAGCAGTTACGGACAGGGCGTGGGAGGCTACACCTTC.

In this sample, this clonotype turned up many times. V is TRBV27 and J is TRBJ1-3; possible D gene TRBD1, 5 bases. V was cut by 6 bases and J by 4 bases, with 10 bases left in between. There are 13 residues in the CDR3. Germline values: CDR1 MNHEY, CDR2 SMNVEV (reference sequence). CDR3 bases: TGTGCCAGCAGCAGGGACGGAGGAAACACCATATATTTT. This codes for CASSRDGGNTIYF.

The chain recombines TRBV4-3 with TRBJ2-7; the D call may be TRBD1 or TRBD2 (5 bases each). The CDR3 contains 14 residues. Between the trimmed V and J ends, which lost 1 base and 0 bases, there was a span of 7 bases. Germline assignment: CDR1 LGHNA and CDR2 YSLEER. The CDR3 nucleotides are TGCGCCAGCAGCCAAGGGGGGTACTCCTACGAGCAGTACTTC. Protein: CASSQGGYSYEQYF.

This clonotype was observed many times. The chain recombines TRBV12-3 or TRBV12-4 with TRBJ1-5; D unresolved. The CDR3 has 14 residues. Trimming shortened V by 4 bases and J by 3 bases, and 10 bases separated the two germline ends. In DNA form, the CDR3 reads TGTGCCAGCAGTTCCCGGGATCCCAATCAGCCCCAGCATTTT. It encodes CASSSRDPNQPQHF.

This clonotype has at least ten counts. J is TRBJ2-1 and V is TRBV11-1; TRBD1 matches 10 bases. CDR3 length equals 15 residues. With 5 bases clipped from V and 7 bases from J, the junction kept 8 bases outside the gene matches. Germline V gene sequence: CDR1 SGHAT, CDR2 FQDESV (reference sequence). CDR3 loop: CASSARTGGKNEQFF. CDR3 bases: TGTGCCAGCAGCGCCCGGACAGGGGGTAAAAATGAGCAGTTCTTC.

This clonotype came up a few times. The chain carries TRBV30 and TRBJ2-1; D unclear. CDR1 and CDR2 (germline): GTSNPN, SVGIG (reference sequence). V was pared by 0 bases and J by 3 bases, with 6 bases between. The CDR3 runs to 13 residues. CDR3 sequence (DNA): TGTGCCTGGAGTGTAATAAACTACAATGAGCAGTTCTTC. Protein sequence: CAWSVINYNEQFF.

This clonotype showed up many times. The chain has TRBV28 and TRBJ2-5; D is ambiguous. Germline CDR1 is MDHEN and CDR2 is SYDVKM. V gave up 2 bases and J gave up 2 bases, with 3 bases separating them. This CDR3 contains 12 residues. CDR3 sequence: CASSLVQETQYF. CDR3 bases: TGTGCCAGCAGTTTAGTACAAGAGACCCAGTACTTC.

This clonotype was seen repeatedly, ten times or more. The CDR3 nucleotides read TGTGCCAGCGGAAGAGATACGCAGTATTTT. It specifies CASGRDTQYF. The V and J genes are TRBV7-2 and TRBJ2-3; no clear D gene. The V end was cut by 8 bases, the J end by 5 bases, with 5 bases between. The V gene's germline CDR1 is SGHTA and CDR2 FQGNSA. The CDR3 is 10 amino acids.

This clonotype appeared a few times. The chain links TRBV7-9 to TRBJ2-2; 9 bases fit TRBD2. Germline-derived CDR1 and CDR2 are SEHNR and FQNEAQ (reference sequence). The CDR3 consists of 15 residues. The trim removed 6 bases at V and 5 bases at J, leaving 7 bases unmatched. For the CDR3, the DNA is TGTGCCAGCAGAGATATAGCGGGAGTGACCGGGGAGCTGTTTTTT. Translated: CASRDIAGVTGELFF. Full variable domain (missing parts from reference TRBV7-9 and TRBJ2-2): DTGVSQNPRHKITKRGQNVTFRCDPISEHNRLYWYRQTLGQGPEFLTYFQNEAQLEKSRLLSDRFSAERPKGSFSTLEIQRTEQGDSAMYLCASRDIAGVTGELFFGEGSRLTVL.

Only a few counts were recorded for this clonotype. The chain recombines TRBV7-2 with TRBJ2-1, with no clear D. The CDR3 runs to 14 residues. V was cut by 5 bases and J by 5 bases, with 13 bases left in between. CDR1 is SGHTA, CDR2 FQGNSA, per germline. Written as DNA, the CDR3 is TGTGCCAGCAGCCCTAGTATTCTCCACAATGAGCAGTTCTTC. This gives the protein CASSPSILHNEQFF.

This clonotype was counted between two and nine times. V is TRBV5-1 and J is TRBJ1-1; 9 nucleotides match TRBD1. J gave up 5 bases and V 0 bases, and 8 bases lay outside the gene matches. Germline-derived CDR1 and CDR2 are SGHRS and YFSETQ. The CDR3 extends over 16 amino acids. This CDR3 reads CASSLAGQGVITEAFF. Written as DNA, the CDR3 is TGCGCCAGCAGCTTGGCGGGACAGGGTGTTATTACTGAAGCTTTCTTT.

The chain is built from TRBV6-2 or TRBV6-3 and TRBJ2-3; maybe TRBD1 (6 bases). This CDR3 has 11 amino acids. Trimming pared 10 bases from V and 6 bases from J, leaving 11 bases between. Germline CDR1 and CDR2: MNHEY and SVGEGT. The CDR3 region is CATGVWDTQYF. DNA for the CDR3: TGTGCCACAGGGGTGTGGGATACGCAGTATTTT.

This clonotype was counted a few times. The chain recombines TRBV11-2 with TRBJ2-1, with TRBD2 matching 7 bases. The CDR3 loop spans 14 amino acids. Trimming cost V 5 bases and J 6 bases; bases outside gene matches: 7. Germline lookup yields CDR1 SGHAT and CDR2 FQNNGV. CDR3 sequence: CASSPERGRNEQFF. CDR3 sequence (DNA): TGTGCCAGCAGCCCAGAGCGGGGCCGCAATGAGCAGTTCTTC.

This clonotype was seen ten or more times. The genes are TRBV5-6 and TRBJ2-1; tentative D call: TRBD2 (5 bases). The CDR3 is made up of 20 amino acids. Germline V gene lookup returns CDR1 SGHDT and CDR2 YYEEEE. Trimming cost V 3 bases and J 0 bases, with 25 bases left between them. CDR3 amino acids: CASSSFGETPGMDSYNEQFF. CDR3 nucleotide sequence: TGTGCCAGCAGCTCCTTCGGGGAAACCCCGGGAATGGACTCCTACAATGAGCAGTTCTTC.

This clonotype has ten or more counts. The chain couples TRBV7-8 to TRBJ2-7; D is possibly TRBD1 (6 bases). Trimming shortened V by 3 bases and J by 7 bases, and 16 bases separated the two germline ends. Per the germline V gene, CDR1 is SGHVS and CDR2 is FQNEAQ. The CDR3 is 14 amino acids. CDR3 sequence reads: CASSLAGNREEQYV. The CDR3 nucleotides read TGTGCCAGCAGCTTGGCAGGGAACAGGGAGGAGCAGTACGTC.